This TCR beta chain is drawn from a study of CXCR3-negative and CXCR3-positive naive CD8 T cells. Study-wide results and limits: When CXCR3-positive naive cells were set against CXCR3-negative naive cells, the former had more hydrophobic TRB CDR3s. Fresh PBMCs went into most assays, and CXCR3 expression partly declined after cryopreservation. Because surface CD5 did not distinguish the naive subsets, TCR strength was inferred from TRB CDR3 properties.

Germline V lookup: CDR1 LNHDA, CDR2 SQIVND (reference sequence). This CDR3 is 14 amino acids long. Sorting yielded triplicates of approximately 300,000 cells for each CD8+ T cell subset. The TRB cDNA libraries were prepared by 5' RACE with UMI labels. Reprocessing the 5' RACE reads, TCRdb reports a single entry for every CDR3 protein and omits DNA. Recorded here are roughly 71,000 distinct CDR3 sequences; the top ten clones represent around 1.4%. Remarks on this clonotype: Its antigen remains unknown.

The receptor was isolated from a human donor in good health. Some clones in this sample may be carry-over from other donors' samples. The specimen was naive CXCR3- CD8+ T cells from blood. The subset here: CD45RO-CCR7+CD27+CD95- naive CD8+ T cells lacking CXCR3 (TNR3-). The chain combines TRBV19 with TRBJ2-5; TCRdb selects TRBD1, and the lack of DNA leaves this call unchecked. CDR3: CASSWAGDAETQYF. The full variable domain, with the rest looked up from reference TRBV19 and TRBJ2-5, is DGGITQSPKYLFRKEGQNVTLSCEQNLNHDAMYWYRQDPGQGLRLIYYSQIVNDFQKGDIAEGYSVSREKKESFPLTVTSAQKNPTAFYLCASSWAGDAETQYFGPGTRLLVL.